These T cell receptor beta chains were read from a single sample in a study of CD8 T cells in ankylosing spondylitis. One entry per CDR3 protein results from TCRdb running MiXCR on the 5' RACE reads. The table lists 330,000 or so distinct CDR3 sequences, 8% of them singletons, with more than 14% in the top ten. The material sequenced was blood, either unsorted or a sorted T cell fraction (not recorded which). These receptor sequences come from a male donor with ankylosing spondylitis. Both conserved end residues are part of each CDR3. Fields, in order: clone size, D gene, J gene, V gene, CDR3 protein, CDR3 DNA. D genes are given only for firm matches. Only part of the rows carry a size: once, few, many, or a class if the clone is expanded.

size: few; D: .; J: TRBJ2-3; V: TRBV7-2; CDR3: CASSALGSVDTQYF; DNA: TGTGCCAGCAGCGCCCTTGGGTCCGTGGATACGCAGTATTTT
size: .; D: .; J: TRBJ1-2; V: TRBV12-3/TRBV12-4; CDR3: CASSPSGEYGYTF; DNA: TGTGCCAGCAGTCCATCCGGGGAGTATGGCTACACCTTC
size: few; D: .; J: TRBJ2-2; V: TRBV28; CDR3: CASSPSGTPNGELFF; DNA: TGTGCCAGCAGTCCCTCCGGGACACCCAATGGGGAGCTGTTTTTT
size: .; D: TRBD1; J: TRBJ2-6; V: TRBV4-3; CDR3: CASSHLFRGQASSGANVLTF; DNA: TGCGCCAGCAGCCACCTATTTCGCGGACAGGCGAGCTCTGGGGCCAACGTCCTGACTTTC
size: many; D: .; J: TRBJ2-1; V: TRBV28; CDR3: CASRFALEQFF; DNA: TGTGCCAGCAGGTTCGCGCTTGAGCAGTTCTTC
size: many; D: .; J: TRBJ2-1; V: TRBV5-1; CDR3: CASSLEGDRGIEQFF; DNA: TGCGCCAGCAGCTTGGAGGGGGACCGGGGAATTGAGCAGTTCTTC
size: .; D: .; J: TRBJ1-6; V: TRBV3-1; CDR3: CASGAGHSPLHF; DNA: TGTGCCAGCGGTGCGGGGCATTCACCCCTCCACTTT
size: few; D: TRBD1; J: TRBJ1-1; V: TRBV10-3; CDR3: CAISENRGNEAFF; DNA: TGTGCCATCAGTGAAAACAGGGGTAATGAAGCTTTCTTT
size: .; D: TRBD2; J: TRBJ2-1; V: TRBV7-9; CDR3: CASRLPSGSPQEQFF; DNA: TGTGCCAGTAGACTCCCTAGCGGGAGCCCTCAGGAGCAGTTCTTC
size: few; D: TRBD1; J: TRBJ2-5; V: TRBV15; CDR3: CATSFPQDREETQYF; DNA: TGTGCCACCAGCTTCCCTCAGGACAGGGAAGAGACCCAGTACTTC
size: few; D: .; J: TRBJ2-5; V: TRBV5-1; CDR3: CASPSGRETQYF; DNA: TGCGCCAGTCCTTCCGGGCGGGAGACCCAGTACTTC
size: few; D: TRBD1; J: TRBJ2-5; V: TRBV10-3; CDR3: CAIRNTGTGIQETQYF; DNA: TGTGCCATCAGGAATACCGGGACAGGGATACAAGAGACCCAGTACTTC
size: few; D: TRBD1; J: TRBJ1-2; V: TRBV5-1; CDR3: CASSVGTASYGYTF; DNA: TGCGCCAGCAGCGTCGGGACAGCCTCATATGGCTACACCTTC
size: few; D: TRBD1; J: TRBJ1-2; V: TRBV19; CDR3: CASSILAGGYGYTF; DNA: TGTGCCAGTAGTATCTTGGCAGGGGGCTATGGCTACACCTTC
size: many; D: .; J: TRBJ1-1; V: TRBV20-1; CDR3: CSASGDAPGTEAFF; DNA: TGCAGTGCTAGTGGGGACGCCCCCGGCACTGAAGCTTTCTTT
size: few; D: .; J: TRBJ2-5; V: TRBV28; CDR3: CASALRQPHGETQYF; DNA: TGTGCCAGCGCCCTTAGACAGCCCCACGGGGAGACCCAGTACTTC
size: many; D: TRBD2; J: TRBJ2-1; V: TRBV6-5; CDR3: CASSYSPTSGIYNEQFF; DNA: TGTGCCAGCAGTTACTCTCCTACTAGCGGGATCTACAATGAGCAGTTCTTC
size: few; D: TRBD1; J: TRBJ1-1; V: TRBV7-9; CDR3: CASSSTGEPQLGAFF; DNA: TGTGCCAGCAGCTCAACAGGGGAACCACAACTCGGAGCTTTCTTT
size: few; D: .; J: TRBJ2-3; V: TRBV24-1; CDR3: CAAGTGTVDTDTQYF; DNA: TGTGCCGCGGGAACCGGGACGGTCGACACAGATACGCAGTATTTT
size: .; D: TRBD1; J: TRBJ1-1; V: TRBV15; CDR3: CATSNPEQGWDTEAFF; DNA: TGTGCCACCAGCAACCCTGAACAGGGGTGGGACACTGAAGCTTTCTTT